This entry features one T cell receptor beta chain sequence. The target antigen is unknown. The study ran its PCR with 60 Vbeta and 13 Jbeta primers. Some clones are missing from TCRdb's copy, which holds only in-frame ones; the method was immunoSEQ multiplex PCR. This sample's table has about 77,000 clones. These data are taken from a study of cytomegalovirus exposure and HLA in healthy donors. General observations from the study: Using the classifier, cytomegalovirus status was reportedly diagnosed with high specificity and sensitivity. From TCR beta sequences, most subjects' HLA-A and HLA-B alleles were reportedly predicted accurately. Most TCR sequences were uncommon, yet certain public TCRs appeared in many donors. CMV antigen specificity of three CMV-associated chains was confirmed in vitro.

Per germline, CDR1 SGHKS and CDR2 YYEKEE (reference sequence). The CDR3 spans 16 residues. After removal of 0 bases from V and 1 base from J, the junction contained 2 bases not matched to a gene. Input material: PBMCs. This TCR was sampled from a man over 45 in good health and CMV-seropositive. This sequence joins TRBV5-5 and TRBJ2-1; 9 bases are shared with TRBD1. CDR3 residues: CASSLEGQGSYNEQFF. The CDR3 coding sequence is TGTGCCAGCAGCTTGGAAGGACAGGGGTCCTACAATGAGCAGTTCTTC.